The clone carrying this TCR beta chain has only a few counts. Its antigen is unknown. Germline V CDR1 and CDR2: SGHTA, FQGNSA. The V end lost 3 bases, the J end lost 9 bases, and 12 bases lay between the germline ends. The CDR3 is 13 residues long. TCRdb reprocessed the reads with MiXCR, giving one entry per CDR3 protein. The table lists about 700,000 distinct CDR3 sequences, around 30% of them singletons. The data belong to a study of T cell repertoires in cytomegalovirus infection. On the study more broadly: Epitope selection comprised recently identified HLA-C-restricted CMV epitopes and well-studied HLA-B-restricted CMV epitopes. Carrying CMV and the relevant HLA type showed in public TCR beta signatures. Study outcomes and limitations: What dominated the ex vivo response were HLA-C-restricted CMV-specific TCR beta clonotypes.

This specimen consisted of cultured PBMCs, obtained from culture after CMV antigen stimulation. J is TRBJ2-1 and V is TRBV7-2, with D hard to call. The clonotype comes from a human donor in good health (CMV status not recorded). Some clones in this sample may be carry-over from other donors' samples. The CDR3 DNA follows: TGTGCCAGCAGCTTTAAGTATGGGTTTGAGCAGTTCTTC. Translating gives CASSFKYGFEQFF.